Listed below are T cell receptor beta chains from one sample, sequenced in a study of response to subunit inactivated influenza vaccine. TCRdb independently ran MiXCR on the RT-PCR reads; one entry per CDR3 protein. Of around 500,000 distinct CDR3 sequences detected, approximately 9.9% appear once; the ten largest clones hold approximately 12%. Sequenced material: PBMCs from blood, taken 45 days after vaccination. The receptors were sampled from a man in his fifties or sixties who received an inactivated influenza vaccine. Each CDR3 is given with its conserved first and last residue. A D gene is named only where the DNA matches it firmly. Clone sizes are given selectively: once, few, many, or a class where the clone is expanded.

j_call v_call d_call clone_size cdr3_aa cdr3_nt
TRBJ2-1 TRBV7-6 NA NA CASSFRHGSNEQFF TGTGCCAGCAGCTTTCGGCACGGGTCCAATGAGCAGTTCTTC
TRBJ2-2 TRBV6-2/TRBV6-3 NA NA CASSNQKIPGHQANTGELFF TGTGCCAGCAGTAACCAAAAGATACCGGGACACCAAGCGAACACCGGGGAGCTGTTTTTT
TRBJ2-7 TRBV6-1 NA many CASSEWGYEQYF TGTGCCAGCAGTGAATGGGGGTACGAGCAGTACTTC
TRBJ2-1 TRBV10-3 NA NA CAISGGLGEQFF TGTGCCATCAGTGGAGGTCTGGGGGAGCAGTTCTTC
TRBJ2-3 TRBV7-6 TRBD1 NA CASSSTGVRTYTDTQYF TGTGCCAGCAGCTCGACAGGGGTGCGTACTTACACAGATACGCAGTATTTT
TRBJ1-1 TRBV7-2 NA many CASSLNDISEAFF TGTGCCAGCAGCTTAAACGATATTTCTGAAGCTTTCTTT
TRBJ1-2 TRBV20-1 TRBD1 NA CSAAKTGWGYTF TGCAGTGCAGCAAAGACAGGGTGGGGCTACACCTTC
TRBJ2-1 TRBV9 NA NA CASSVEPLSNEQFF TGTGCCAGCAGCGTAGAACCCCTCAGCAATGAGCAGTTCTTC
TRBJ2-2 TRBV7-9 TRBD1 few CAIRQGAAGELFF TGTGCCATCCGACAGGGGGCCGCCGGGGAGCTGTTTTTT
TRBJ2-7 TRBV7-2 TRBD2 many CASSSGGAKYYEQYF TGTGCCAGCAGCTCGGGGGGAGCCAAGTACTACGAGCAGTACTTC
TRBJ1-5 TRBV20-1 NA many CSAHLQGYSNQPQHF TGCAGTGCTCACCTACAGGGTTATAGCAATCAGCCCCAGCATTTT
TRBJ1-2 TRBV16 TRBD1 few CASSHTEGQGFNGYTF TGTGCCAGCAGCCACACTGAGGGACAGGGCTTTAATGGCTACACCTTC
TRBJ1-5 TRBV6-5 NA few CASSHNMGDQPQHF TGTGCCAGCAGTCACAATATGGGGGATCAGCCCCAGCATTTT
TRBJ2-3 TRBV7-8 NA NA CASSLKFAAADTQYF TGTGCCAGCAGTCTTAAATTCGCAGCGGCAGATACGCAGTATTTT
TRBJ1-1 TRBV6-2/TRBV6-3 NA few CASSLFWVGNTEAFF TGTGCCAGCAGCCTGTTCTGGGTCGGGAACACTGAAGCTTTCTTT
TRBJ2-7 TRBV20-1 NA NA CSAEAGTTYEQYF TGCAGTGCCGAGGCCGGGACGACCTACGAGCAGTACTTC
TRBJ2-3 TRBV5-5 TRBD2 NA CASSQLAGEDTQYF TGTGCCAGCAGCCAACTAGCGGGAGAAGATACGCAGTATTTT
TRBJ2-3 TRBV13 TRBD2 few CASSLVAGGSLHTQYF TGTGCCAGCAGCTTGGTGGCGGGCGGGAGCCTACATACGCAGTATTTT
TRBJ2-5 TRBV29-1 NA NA CSVGGQETQYF TGCAGCGTTGGCGGGCAAGAGACCCAGTACTTC
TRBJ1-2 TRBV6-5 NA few CASSYLGKDGYTF TGTGCCAGCAGTTACCTGGGAAAGGATGGCTACACCTTC
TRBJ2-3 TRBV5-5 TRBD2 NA CASSSRERADTQYF TGTGCCAGCAGCTCGCGGGAGCGGGCAGATACGCAGTATTTT
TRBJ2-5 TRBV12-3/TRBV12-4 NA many CASSLGVPGTQYF TGTGCCAGCAGTTTGGGCGTACCGGGGACCCAGTACTTC
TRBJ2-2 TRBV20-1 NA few CSAISTTNTGELFF TGCAGTGCTATAAGCACTACGAACACCGGGGAGCTGTTTTTT
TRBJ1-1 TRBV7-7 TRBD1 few CASSLDRGAEAFF TGTGCTAGCAGCTTAGACAGGGGGGCTGAAGCTTTCTTT
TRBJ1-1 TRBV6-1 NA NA CASTARGSGGSEAFF TGTGCCAGCACCGCACGGGGGTCGGGAGGGTCTGAAGCTTTCTTT
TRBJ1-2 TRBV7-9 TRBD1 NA CASSPWTGADYGYTF TGTGCCAGCAGCCCTTGGACAGGGGCGGACTATGGCTACACCTTC
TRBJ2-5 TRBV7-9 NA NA CASTNTRQETQYF TGTGCCAGCACCAACACCCGCCAAGAGACCCAGTACTTC